The 2 T cell receptor beta chains listed next were all sequenced from one sample in a study of cytomegalovirus exposure and HLA in healthy donors. Sequenced by immunoSEQ multiplex PCR; TCRdb stores in-frame clones only, minus some. The sample holds around 300,000 clones; roughly 85% are singletons and the top ten take around 1%. Sequenced sample: PBMCs. The receptors originated from a woman in her late teens or twenties in good health and CMV-seronegative.

The rearrangement joins TRBV11-2 to TRBJ2-7, with 7 nucleotides matching TRBD1. This CDR3 is built from 15 residues. V lost 4 bases to trimming and J lost 0 bases; unmatched junction nucleotides: 6. Germline V gene data show CDR1 as SGHAT and CDR2 as FQNNGV. This CDR3 reads CASSSYRGFSYEQYF. DNA of the CDR3: TGTGCCAGCAGCTCCTACAGGGGTTTCTCCTACGAGCAGTACTTC. Based on the CDR3 plus reference TRBV11-2 and TRBJ2-7, the full variable domain is EAGVAQSPRYKIIEKRQSVAFWCNPISGHATLYWYQQILGQGPKLLIQFQNNGVVDDSQLPKDRFSAERLKGVDSTLKIQPAKLEDSAVYLCASSSYRGFSYEQYFGPGTRLTVT.

This rearrangement joins TRBV28 to TRBJ1-1, with TRBD1 matching over 7 bases. With V trimmed by 6 bases and J by 4 bases, 2 bases remained unmatched. The germline V gene has CDR1 MDHEN and CDR2 SYDVKM. CDR3 length: 12 amino acids. CDR3 nucleotides: TGTGCCAGCAGGACAGGGAGCACTGAAGCTTTCTTT. Translation gives CASRTGSTEAFF.